These 25 T cell receptor beta chains originate from one sample sequenced in a study of T cell repertoires in cytomegalovirus infection. TCRdb independently ran MiXCR on the reads; one entry per CDR3 protein. The table has fewer than 850,000 distinct CDR3 sequences, 29% seen once. No cognate antigen is known for these TCRs. The source was cultured CD8+ T cells from PBMCs, collected from culture after CMV antigen stimulation. The receptors here all came from a human donor in good health (CMV status not recorded). Some clones in this sample may be carry-over from other donors' samples.

This clonotype has a count of ten or more. The rearrangement uses TRBV7-8 and TRBJ2-7, with D maybe TRBD1 (6 bases). V dropped 0 bases and J dropped 3 bases, with 21 bases sitting between them. Germline V gives CDR1 SGHVS, CDR2 FQNEAQ. The CDR3 spans 18 residues. This chain's CDR3 is CASSLAFGHRDTFYEQYV. For the CDR3, the DNA is TGTGCCAGCAGCTTAGCCTTTGGTCACCGGGACACTTTCTACGAGCAGTACGTC.

The rearrangement uses TRBV27 and TRBJ2-3; 7 bases agree with TRBD1. J gave up 0 bases and V 8 bases, and 8 bases lay outside the gene matches. The length of the CDR3 is 15 residues. CDR1 and CDR2 from the germline V gene are MNHEY and SMNVEV (reference sequence). DNA for the CDR3: TGTGCCAGCGGATTTGGGGGACAGAGCACAGATACGCAGTATTTT. Translation: CASGFGGQSTDTQYF.

There are a few counts of this clonotype. V is TRBV3-1 and J is TRBJ1-5, with D tentatively TRBD1 (5 bases). This CDR3 has 15 residues. Germline V lookup: CDR1 LGHDT, CDR2 YNNKEL (reference sequence). Trimming took 0 bases from V and 3 from J, leaving 9 bases between them. The DNA of the CDR3 is TGTGCCAGCAGCCAAGAAAGGGGCTTCAATCAGCCCCAGCATTTT. The encoded protein is CASSQERGFNQPQHF.

This clonotype was observed a few times. This chain links TRBV27 with TRBJ1-2, with D possibly matching TRBD1 (5 bases). Germline V lookup: CDR1 MNHEY, CDR2 SMNVEV (reference sequence). The CDR3 spans 14 residues. Trimming pared 6 bases from V and 3 bases from J, leaving 14 bases between. CDR3 amino acids: CASSPGRRDYGYTF. Written as DNA, the CDR3 is TGTGCCAGCAGCCCGGGACGGAGGGACTATGGCTACACCTTC.

This chain links TRBV19 with TRBJ1-1; D is unresolved. The CDR3 loop spans 14 amino acids. The germline V gene encodes CDR1 LNHDA and CDR2 SQIVND (reference sequence). V dropped 3 bases and J dropped 3 bases, with 11 bases sitting between them. This chain's CDR3 is CASSIMAGYTEAFF. The CDR3 DNA follows: TGTGCCAGTAGTATTATGGCGGGGTACACTGAAGCTTTCTTT.

This clonotype was observed at least ten times. The gene calls are TRBV6-2 or TRBV6-3 and TRBJ1-2; D unclear. The CDR3 consists of 14 residues. Trimming left V 0 bases short and J 6 bases short, with 11 bases between. Germline loops: CDR1 MNHEY, CDR2 SVGEGT. DNA of the CDR3: TGTGCCAGCAGTTACTCGTTCGGGATTGATGGCTACACCTTC. This encodes CASSYSFGIDGYTF.

In this sample, this clonotype turned up a few times. The J gene is TRBJ1-1, the V gene TRBV19; D is possibly TRBD1 (5 bases). The CDR3 runs 15 residues. Deletions cut 7 bases from V and 0 bases from J, with 15 bases between. Germline assignment: CDR1 LNHDA and CDR2 SQIVND (reference sequence). DNA for the CDR3: TGTGCCAGTAACAACAGGCGAAGTATGAACACTGAAGCTTTCTTT. The encoded protein is CASNNRRSMNTEAFF. The full variable domain, with the rest looked up from reference TRBV19 and TRBJ1-1, is DGGITQSPKYLFRKEGQNVTLSCEQNLNHDAMYWYRQDPGQGLRLIYYSQIVNDFQKGDIAEGYSVSREKKESFPLTVTSAQKNPTAFYLCASNNRRSMNTEAFFGQGTRLTVV.

The CDR3 here is CASSFASGQRAYEQYF. The CDR3 coding sequence is TGTGCCAGCAGTTTCGCCTCGGGACAGCGAGCCTACGAGCAGTACTTC. The V and J genes are TRBV27 and TRBJ2-7; TRBD1 matches 7 bases. From germline, CDR1 is MNHEY and CDR2 SMNVEV (reference sequence). J gave up 2 bases and V 3 bases, and 10 bases lay outside the gene matches. This CDR3 has 16 residues.

V usage is TRBV27 and J usage is TRBJ2-5; either TRBD1 or TRBD2 may fit D (6 bases each). Trimming removed 0 bases from V and 5 bases from J, with 13 bases in between. The CDR3 covers 15 residues. CDR1 is MNHEY and CDR2 is SMNVEV in the germline V gene (reference sequence). The CDR3 DNA is TGTGCCAGCAGTTTATCGGCGGGGCAGGGGGAGACCCAGTACTTC. Translation gives CASSLSAGQGETQYF.

In its sample, this clonotype was seen many times. A read error may account for a junction end that differs from germline. CDR3 protein: CASSLEVGLNTEAFF. CDR3 coding DNA: TGTGCCAGCAGCTTAGAGGTAGGGTTGAACACTGAAGCTTTCTTT. This chain connects TRBV12-3 or TRBV12-4 to TRBJ1-1; the D is unclear. This CDR3 comprises 15 residues.

CDR3 loop: CASSWEIYGYTF. CDR3 nucleotides: TGTGCCAGCAGTTGGGAGATCTATGGCTACACCTTC. The genes are TRBV6-2 or TRBV6-3 and TRBJ1-2; D remains unclear. This CDR3 comprises 12 residues. Looked up from germline, CDR1 is MNHEY and CDR2 is SVGEGT. V lost 4 bases and J 4 bases, leaving 7 bases between the germline ends.

This clonotype occurred a few times. The V gene is TRBV4-1, the J gene TRBJ2-7; tentatively, D is TRBD1 (6 bases). Germline-derived CDR1 and CDR2 are MGHRA and YSYEKL. CDR3 size: 13 residues. V shed 0 bases and J shed 6 bases, with 9 bases lying between them. Written as DNA, the CDR3 is TGCGCCAGCAGCCAAGAAAGGGGGAGCGAGCAGTACGTC. It encodes CASSQERGSEQYV.

The chain employs TRBV7-6 and TRBJ2-5; 9 positions match TRBD1. Germline CDR1 and CDR2: SGHVS and FNYEAQ. The CDR3 has 18 amino acids. V lost 1 base and J lost 5; bases outside the gene matches: 14. This chain's CDR3 is CASSLGFWRQGGLETQYF. For the CDR3, the DNA is TGTGCCAGCAGCTTAGGTTTCTGGAGACAGGGGGGTCTGGAGACCCAGTACTTC.

This clonotype has a handful of counts. This sequence joins TRBV7-3 and TRBJ2-2, with no clear D. Between the trimmed V and J ends, which lost 5 bases and 2 bases, there was a span of 6 bases. Germline CDR1 is SGHTA and CDR2 is FQGTGA. The CDR3 sequence is 13 residues long. The CDR3 nucleotides are TGTGCCAGCAGCCCGTTTAACACCGGGGAGCTGTTTTTT. This encodes CASSPFNTGELFF.

The genes are TRBV12-3 or TRBV12-4 and TRBJ2-1; 10 nucleotides agree with TRBD1. The V and J ends lost 7 bases and 0 bases, in that order; junction bases with no gene match: 6. This CDR3 has 16 residues. The CDR3 DNA reads TGTGCCAGCACCGGGACAGGGGACGGCTCCTACAATGAGCAGTTCTTC. Translation: CASTGTGDGSYNEQFF.

This clonotype was counted only a few times. The V call is TRBV25-1, the J call TRBJ1-2, with 9 bases matching TRBD1. The V segment lost 6 bases and the J segment 5 bases; nucleotides outside the gene matches: 7. There are 14 residues in the CDR3. Per the germline V gene, CDR1 is MGHDK and CDR2 is SYGVNS. CDR3 sequence: CASRGWDREYGYTF. CDR3 bases: TGTGCCAGCAGAGGCTGGGACAGGGAATATGGCTACACCTTC.

This chain links TRBV19 with TRBJ2-5, with 9 bases lining up with TRBD1. CDR1 is LNHDA and CDR2 is SQIVND in the germline V gene (reference sequence). This CDR3 comprises 15 residues. The J segment lost 2 bases and the V segment lost 2 bases, leaving 3 bases of the junction unmatched. The CDR3 bases are TGTGCCAGTAGTATACGGGACAGGGTTCAAGAGACCCAGTACTTC. It translates to CASSIRDRVQETQYF. The whole variable domain, remainder taken from reference TRBV19 and TRBJ2-5, is DGGITQSPKYLFRKEGQNVTLSCEQNLNHDAMYWYRQDPGQGLRLIYYSQIVNDFQKGDIAEGYSVSREKKESFPLTVTSAQKNPTAFYLCASSIRDRVQETQYFGPGTRLLVL.

In nucleotides, the CDR3 is TGTGCCAGCAACGCGGGACAGGAGAACACTGAAGCTTTCTTT. It codes for CASNAGQENTEAFF. V is TRBV2 and J is TRBJ1-1, with 8 bases fitting TRBD1. The V and J ends lost 7 bases and 1 base, in that order; junction bases with no gene match: 5. CDR1 is SNHLY and CDR2 is FYNNEI in the germline V gene. The CDR3 totals 14 residues.

The J gene is TRBJ1-2, the V gene TRBV15, with 12 bases that match TRBD1. Trimming removed 3 bases from V and 4 bases from J; junction bases left unmatched: 6. Germline V gene sequence: CDR1 LNHNV, CDR2 YYDKDF (reference sequence). The CDR3 loop spans 16 amino acids. CDR3 sequence (DNA): TGTGCCACCAGCAGCCCGGGACAGGGGGCTCGCTATGGCTACACCTTC. The encoded protein is CATSSPGQGARYGYTF.

V gene TRBV6-2 or TRBV6-3 combines with J gene TRBJ1-2; D is possibly TRBD1 (5 bases). The CDR3 is 13 amino acids. The V end lost 0 bases, the J end lost 4 bases, and 6 bases lay between the germline ends. Germline V gene lookup returns CDR1 MNHEY and CDR2 SVGEGT. As DNA, the CDR3 is TGTGCCAGCAGTTACTCCGACAGCTATGGCTACACCTTC. Protein sequence: CASSYSDSYGYTF.

There are a few counts of this clonotype. The rearrangement links TRBV6-5 to TRBJ1-2; D gene ambiguous. The CDR3 is 15 amino acids. Per the germline V gene, CDR1 is MNHEY and CDR2 is SVGAGI. The germline V and J ends were trimmed by 0 bases and 3 bases, with 11 bases remaining between them. CDR3 in DNA: TGTGCCAGCAGTTACTCCGGTTGGGCAGACTATGGCTACACCTTC. It specifies CASSYSGWADYGYTF.

This sequence joins TRBV6-2 or TRBV6-3 and TRBJ2-3; possibly TRBD2 for D (5 bases). The CDR3 extends over 15 amino acids. CDR1 MNHEY and CDR2 SVGEGT come from the germline V gene. The V gene lost 3 bases and the J gene lost 0 bases, with 10 bases spanning the gap. CDR3 region: CASSYPSLSTDTQYF. In DNA form, the CDR3 reads TGTGCCAGCAGTTATCCTAGCTTAAGCACAGATACGCAGTATTTT.

This clonotype was picked up a small number of times. The chain carries TRBV7-6 and TRBJ2-5, with D unresolved. The CDR3 length is 13 residues. Germline assignment: CDR1 SGHVS and CDR2 FNYEAQ. Trimming took 3 bases from V and 2 from J, leaving 7 bases between them. The CDR3: CASSFWRQETQYF. The CDR3 nucleotides are TGTGCCAGCAGCTTCTGGCGACAAGAGACCCAGTACTTC.

A single count supports this clonotype. The V gene is TRBV6-5, the J gene TRBJ1-1, with D uncertain. Germline-derived CDR1 and CDR2 are MNHEY and SVGAGI. Trimming removed 4 bases at V and 6 bases at J, with 15 bases between. This CDR3 has 14 amino acids. The DNA of the CDR3 is TGTGCCAGCAGTTCCAACGGCCCCAGAGCTGAAGCTTTCTTT. It encodes CASSSNGPRAEAFF.

V gene TRBV5-4 combines with J gene TRBJ2-1; 11 bases match TRBD1. With V trimmed by 7 bases and J by 5 bases, 2 bases remained unmatched. This CDR3 is built from 13 residues. Germline V gene sequence: CDR1 SGHNT, CDR2 YYREEE (reference sequence). The CDR3, as DNA: TGTGCCAGCGGACAGGGGGCTGACAATGAGCAGTTCTTC. This gives the protein CASGQGADNEQFF. The full variable domain, its missing parts supplied by reference TRBV5-4 and TRBJ2-1, is ETGVTQSPTHLIKTRGQQVTLRCSSQSGHNTVSWYQQALGQGPQFIFQYYREEENGRGNFPPRFSGLQFPNYSSELNVNALELDDSALYLCASGQGADNEQFFGPGTRLTVL.